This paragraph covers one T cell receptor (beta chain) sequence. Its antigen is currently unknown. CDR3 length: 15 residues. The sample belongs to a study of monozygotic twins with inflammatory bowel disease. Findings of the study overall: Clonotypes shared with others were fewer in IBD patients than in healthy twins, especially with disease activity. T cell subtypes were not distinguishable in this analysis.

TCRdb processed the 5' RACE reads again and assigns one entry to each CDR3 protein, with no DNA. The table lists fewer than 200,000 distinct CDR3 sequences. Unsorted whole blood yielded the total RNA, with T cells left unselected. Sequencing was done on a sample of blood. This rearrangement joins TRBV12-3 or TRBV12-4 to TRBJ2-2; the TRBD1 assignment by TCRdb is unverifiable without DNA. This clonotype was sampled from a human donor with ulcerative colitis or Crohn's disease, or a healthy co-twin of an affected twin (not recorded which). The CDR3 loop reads CASSLRVQNTGELFF.